The 13 T cell receptor beta chains below all came from one sample that was sequenced in a study of radiotherapy plus CTLA-4 blockade in lung cancer. The repertoire was sequenced with immunoSEQ multiplex PCR; TCRdb's copy has only in-frame clones and lacks some. The sample contains some 80,000 clones, 60% to 85% of which appear only once. Sample: peripheral blood, taken from a patient treated with radiotherapy plus ipilimumab. The receptors derive from a human donor with non-small cell lung cancer whose response to radiotherapy plus ipilimumab could not be evaluated. Some clones in this sample may be carry-over from other donors' samples.

V and J are TRBV5-4 and TRBJ2-5; TRBD2 aligns across 10 bases. V dropped 1 base and J dropped 3; count of bases not matched to a gene: 3. The CDR3 covers 15 residues. Germline V lookup: CDR1 SGHNT, CDR2 YYREEE (reference sequence). The DNA of the CDR3 is TGTGCCAGCAGCTTGCGGCTAGCGGGGGAAGAGACCCAGTACTTC. Protein: CASSLRLAGEETQYF.

This clone occurred once. The chain links TRBV4-2 to TRBJ2-7, with D perhaps TRBD1 (5 bases). The CDR3 extends over 15 amino acids. CDR1 and CDR2 from the germline V gene are LGHNA and YNFKEQ. Trimming removed 0 bases at V and 7 bases at J, with 16 bases between. CDR3 in amino acids: CASSQEMADSGEQYF. CDR3 coding DNA: TGTGCCAGCAGCCAAGAGATGGCTGACAGTGGGGAGCAGTACTTC.

The chain has TRBV6-5 and TRBJ1-2; no clear D. Trimming removed 5 bases at V and 8 bases at J, with 12 bases between. This CDR3 is built from 12 residues. Germline V gene lookup returns CDR1 MNHEY and CDR2 SVGAGI. The CDR3 spells CASSLQRWGYTF. The CDR3, as DNA: TGTGCCAGCAGTCTTCAGAGGTGGGGCTACACCTTC.

V and J are TRBV5-6 and TRBJ1-4; TRBD1 aligns across 7 bases. This CDR3 is built from 15 residues. V lost 2 bases and J lost 3; bases outside the gene matches: 4. Germline lookup yields CDR1 SGHDT and CDR2 YYEEEE. Here the CDR3 reads CASSFIQGPNEKLFF. The CDR3 DNA is TGTGCCAGCAGCTTTATACAGGGGCCTAATGAAAAACTGTTTTTT.

The sample holds a few counts of this clone. V gene TRBV7-9 combines with J gene TRBJ1-5, with 9 bases aligning to TRBD1. The CDR3 extends over 16 amino acids. Germline V gene lookup returns CDR1 SEHNR and CDR2 FQNEAQ (reference sequence). V gave up 4 bases and J gave up 4 bases; unmatched junction bases: 8. The CDR3 protein is CASSSAGTGWNQPQHF. CDR3 bases: TGTGCCAGCAGCTCGGCCGGGACAGGGTGGAATCAGCCCCAGCATTTT.

The chain has TRBV10-3 and TRBJ2-7; TRBD2 might be the D (5 bases). This CDR3 spans 13 amino acids. Germline V CDR1 and CDR2: ENHRY, SYGVKD. Trimming stripped 5 bases from V and 3 bases from J, with 11 bases between. Here the CDR3 reads CAISPGFSYEQYF. CDR3 nucleotides: TGTGCCATCAGTCCGGGATTCAGCTACGAGCAGTACTTC.

The chain carries TRBV11-2 and TRBJ1-1; D remains ambiguous. Per germline, CDR1 SGHAT and CDR2 FQNNGV. V lost 0 bases to trimming and J lost 6 bases, with 20 bases between them. The CDR3 is 17 amino acids. This CDR3 reads CASSLDLLGGRTSEAFF. As DNA, the CDR3 is TGTGCCAGCAGCTTAGATCTTCTTGGAGGGAGGACCTCTGAAGCTTTCTTT.

The V gene is TRBV10-3, the J gene TRBJ1-5, with a weak D call TRBD1 (5 bases). Germline values: CDR1 ENHRY, CDR2 SYGVKD. There are 14 residues in the CDR3. Trimming removed 1 base from V and 5 bases from J, with 9 bases in between. CDR3 sequence (DNA): TGTGCCATCAGTGAGTTTCTCAGGGATCAGCCCCAGCATTTT. Residues: CAISEFLRDQPQHF.

The V gene is TRBV5-1, the J gene TRBJ2-5; D is perhaps TRBD2 (5 bases). The length of the CDR3 is 13 residues. Germline V gene sequence: CDR1 SGHRS, CDR2 YFSETQ. Trimming cost V 4 bases and J 2 bases, with 9 bases left between them. The DNA of the CDR3 is TGCGCCAGCAGCCTGAGAGGGCAAGAGACCCAGTACTTC. This codes for CASSLRGQETQYF.

This clone has a single count. The chain combines TRBV7-6 with TRBJ2-3; 9 positions match TRBD2. V dropped 4 bases and J dropped 0; count of bases not matched to a gene: 8. CDR1 is SGHVS, CDR2 FNYEAQ, per germline. This CDR3 has 17 amino acids. For the CDR3, the DNA is TGTGCCAGCAGCTCCGGACTAGCGTATGTTAGCACAGATACGCAGTATTTT. Translating it yields CASSSGLAYVSTDTQYF.

This clone was seen a single time. The chain employs TRBV4-3 and TRBJ1-2; 7 nucleotides match TRBD1. The CDR3 is 16 residues long. The germline V gene has CDR1 LGHNA and CDR2 YSLEER. Trimming at V came to 5 bases and at J to 2 bases, leaving 11 bases not matched to a gene. CDR3 region: CASSVRQGSTNYGYTF. DNA for the CDR3: TGCGCCAGCAGCGTACGACAGGGAAGTACAAACTATGGCTACACCTTC.

V and J are TRBV7-9 and TRBJ1-2; TRBD1 agrees at 9 bases. Germline V gene data show CDR1 as SEHNR and CDR2 as FQNEAQ (reference sequence). This CDR3 is 15 amino acids long. The V segment lost 1 base and the J segment 4 bases; nucleotides outside the gene matches: 4. CDR3 DNA sequence: TGTGCCAGCAGCTTAGAGGGACAGGGCGGCTATGGCTACACCTTC. Translation: CASSLEGQGGYGYTF.

CDR3: CASSGPIQGGNIQYF. The CDR3 DNA reads TGTGCCAGCAGTGGCCCGATACAGGGGGGAAACATTCAGTACTTC. The chain carries TRBV6-1 and TRBJ2-4; 8 bases agree with TRBD1. V shed 4 bases, J shed 6 bases, and the junction held 8 bases outside the gene matches. The CDR3 spans 15 residues. The V gene's germline CDR1 is MNHNS and CDR2 SASEGT.